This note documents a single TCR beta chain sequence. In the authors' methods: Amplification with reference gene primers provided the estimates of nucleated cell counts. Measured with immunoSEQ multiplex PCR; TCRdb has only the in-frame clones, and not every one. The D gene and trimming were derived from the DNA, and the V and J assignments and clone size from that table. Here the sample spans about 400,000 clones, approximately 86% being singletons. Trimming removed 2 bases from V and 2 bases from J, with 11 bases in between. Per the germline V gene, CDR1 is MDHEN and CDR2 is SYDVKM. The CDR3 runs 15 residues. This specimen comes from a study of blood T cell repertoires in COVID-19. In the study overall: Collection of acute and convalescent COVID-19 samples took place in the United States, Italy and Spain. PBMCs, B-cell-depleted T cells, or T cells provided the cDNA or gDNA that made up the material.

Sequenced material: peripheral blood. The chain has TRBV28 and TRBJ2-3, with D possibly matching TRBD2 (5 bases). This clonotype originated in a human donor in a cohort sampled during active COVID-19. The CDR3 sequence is CASSLRSGVTDTQYF. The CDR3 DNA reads TGTGCCAGCAGTTTAAGGTCCGGGGTCACAGATACGCAGTATTTT.